This TCR beta chain is drawn from a study of persistence of HIV-infected CD4 T cells. Across the study: Multiple blood draws of up to 180 mL, except two donors with single leukapheresis. General study points: CMV- and Gag-responding cells had lower TCRbeta richness than CD3/CD28-responding cells.

Nonspecific anti-CD3/anti-CD28 bead stimulation represents the broad CD4+ T cell repertoire. CD4+ T cells upregulating both CD40 ligand and CD69 were sorted as responding cells. Donors were HIV-1-infected adults who began suppressive ART during chronic infection. Remarks on this clone: Its antigen is currently unknown.

Trimming at V came to 3 bases and at J to 0 bases, leaving 3 bases not matched to a gene. The CDR3 runs 15 residues. Germline CDR1 is SGHDT and CDR2 is YYEEEE. This was the immunoSEQ version 4 assay in survey mode. Only in-frame clones appear in the TCRdb table, and some are missing; sequencing was by immunoSEQ multiplex PCR. The sample includes 40,000 or so clones, around 90% of them seen just once. This material consisted of CD4+ T cells sorted from PBMCs after approximately 19-hour stimulation, taken from a patient who received antiretroviral therapy. This clonotype originated in an adult man with HIV who was CMV-seropositive. The chain carries TRBV5-6 and TRBJ2-7; 10 bases are shared with TRBD2. The CDR3 DNA reads TGTGCCAGCAGCTCCCTAGCGGGGGCCTCCTACGAGCAGTACTTC. Translation gives CASSSLAGASYEQYF.